This is a list of T cell receptor beta chains from one sample in a study of cytomegalovirus exposure and HLA in healthy donors. Here immunoSEQ multiplex PCR was the method, and the copy in TCRdb shows in-frame clones only, minus some. The sample yields 150,000 to 200,000 clones, around 78% seen once. Input material: PBMCs. All receptors come from a man aged 18 to 30 in good health and CMV-seronegative. Both conserved end residues are part of each CDR3.

J,length,V,CDR3
TRBJ1-2,16,TRBV4-1,CASSQGGQGGDYGYTF
TRBJ1-1,17,TRBV9,CASSVDPGQGIRIEAFF
TRBJ2-2,14,TRBV4-2,CASSQDRSTGELFF
TRBJ2-7,14,TRBV2,CASSVTGDFYEQYF
TRBJ1-1,17,TRBV7-8,CASSLTQRTVEGTEAFF
NA,14,TRBV7-9,CASSKLAGAHEQYF
TRBJ2-3,14,TRBV11-3,CASSRTSDSDTQYF
TRBJ2-2,18,TRBV6-1,CASRETEGLAGDAGELFF
TRBJ1-2,12,TRBV30,CAWSAPGGGYTF
TRBJ1-1,13,TRBV5-1,CASSGGVPAEAFF
TRBJ1-2,13,TRBV29-1,CSTSTGSGDGYTF
TRBJ1-2,14,TRBV16,CASSQSAGKYGYTF
TRBJ2-7,13,TRBV14,CASSQGEGDEQYF
TRBJ2-2,14,TRBV11-2,CASSSLQGTGELFF
TRBJ1-4,15,TRBV2,CASRARQATNEKLFF
TRBJ1-4,13,TRBV28,CASRSTGIEKLFF
NA,13,TRBV29-1,CSVEDSGGHEQYF
TRBJ2-2,16,TRBV5-4,CASSLLQGAGTGELFF
TRBJ1-1,12,TRBV5-6,CASSLGDTEAFF
TRBJ2-5,14,TRBV6-5,CASSTGGIGETQYF
TRBJ2-7,13,TRBV7-2,CASSPRVSYEQYF
TRBJ1-3,13,TRBV9,CASSRDSGNTIYF
TRBJ2-2,14,TRBV6-6,CASTRGPLTGELFF
TRBJ1-5,14,TRBV28,CASSSRTGGQPQHF
TRBJ1-1,13,TRBV6-5,CASTQGLNTEAFF
TRBJ2-7,13,TRBV18,CASSLTISYEQYF
TRBJ1-6,16,TRBV27,CASSLRPGQGNSPLHF
TRBJ2-7,16,TRBV19,CASSPSQGRTTYEQYF
TRBJ2-3,15,TRBV28,CASSLLARAWDTQYF
TRBJ1-3,16,TRBV4-1,CASSPLTEDSGNTIYF
TRBJ2-3,14,TRBV29-1,CSVVAAGGHDTQYF
TRBJ2-2,14,TRBV19,CASSITGDTGELFF
TRBJ2-5,14,TRBV6-6,CASSPGGGRETQYF
TRBJ2-4,17,TRBV10-3,CAISESYRVLAKNIQYF
TRBJ2-1,14,TRBV18,CASSPGTGGGEQFF
TRBJ1-5,13,TRBV2,CASSPVQGQPQHF
TRBJ1-3,15,TRBV7-8,CASSLTTGAGNTIYF
TRBJ1-2,18,TRBV19,CASSIKGAFDRTNYGYTF
TRBJ2-3,13,TRBV5-1,CASAQGYTDTQYF
TRBJ2-6,17,TRBV2,CASSEASRVSGANVLTF
TRBJ2-2,15,TRBV6-1,CASSYRDSTTGELFF
TRBJ2-7,12,TRBV25-1,CASSRRTAEQYF
TRBJ1-6,15,TRBV28,CASSLGAAQNSPLHF
TRBJ1-2,15,TRBV28,CASTPYGGSYYGYTF
TRBJ1-2,14,TRBV27,CASRETGGSSGYTF